This is a list of T cell receptor beta chains from one sample in a study of blood T cell repertoires in COVID-19. Method: immunoSEQ multiplex PCR; TCRdb's copy keeps in-frame clones and lacks some. Among approximately 120,000 clones listed, roughly 74% were seen once. The specimen was peripheral blood. These TCRs come from a man at least 80 years old with COVID-19, enrolled during active disease. CDR3s include the opening cysteine and the closing phenylalanine or tryptophan. Fields, in order: D gene, clone size, V gene, CDR3 protein. The D gene is left open where the match is weak. Some rows mark clone size as missing; the rest say once, few, many or name a class of expanded clone.

>TRBD1|NA|TRBV27
CASSQKDRVEQFF
>TRBD2|NA|TRBV10-3
CAISLLAEAYNEQFF
>NA|NA|TRBV19
CASSIVGQGTGELFF
>TRBD2|NA|TRBV5-1
CASGGEGSDEQFF
>NA|NA|TRBV28
CASSFPRELDEQFF
>TRBD1|NA|TRBV5-8
CASRNRDRGLEKLFF
>NA|NA|TRBV6-5
CASSRGLANQETQYF
>NA|NA|TRBV7-2
CASSLVPGWETQYF
>TRBD2|many|TRBV11-2
CASSFTSGIGYEQFF
>TRBD2|NA|TRBV11-2
CASSKGTSGSHEQFF
>NA|NA|TRBV21-1
CASSVPGTRRYEQYF
>TRBD1|once|TRBV4-3
CASSQDRGQEQPQHF
>NA|few|TRBV3-1/TRBV3-2
CASSQQGGYEQYF
>NA|NA|TRBV7-9
CASSTGYEQYF
>NA|NA|TRBV11-2
CASSSGFSSYEQYF
>NA|NA|TRBV19
CASRHWGGGEETQYF
>NA|NA|TRBV21-1
CASSKERTPGVTNEKLFF
>NA|NA|TRBV18
CASSPARSREQYF
>NA|NA|TRBV7-9
CASSPPGLRTDTQYF
>NA|NA|TRBV12-3/TRBV12-4
CASSFDYGYTF
>TRBD1|NA|TRBV5-1
CASSLDGQGSYNEQFF
>TRBD2|few|TRBV27
CASSSRTSGNEQYF
>TRBD1|NA|TRBV27
CASSPRTGHNQPQHF
>TRBD2|many|TRBV5-6
CASSPRGGGGNEQFF
>TRBD2|NA|TRBV5-1
CASSSTSGVSYEQYF
>NA|few|TRBV7-9
CASSLAASYEQYF
>NA|NA|TRBV5-6
CASAIWGDYGYTF
>NA|NA|TRBV11-2
CASSHTGTRAYEQFF
>TRBD1|NA|TRBV7-2
CASSSQGDSAAFF
>TRBD2|NA|TRBV24-1
CATSDPSGSTYNEQFF
>TRBD2|NA|TRBV2
CASSEIPGRGYEQYF
>NA|NA|TRBV3-1/TRBV3-2
CASSHAYREETQYF
>TRBD2|NA|TRBV28
CASSLWTSGNNEQFF
>TRBD2|once|TRBV3-1/TRBV3-2
CASSRIGLGAYEQYF
>TRBD1|NA|TRBV20-1
CSASDRGQDEKLFF
>TRBD1|NA|TRBV25-1
CASRSAGGDETQYF
>NA|NA|TRBV3-1/TRBV3-2
CASSQVLSRHGYTF
>NA|NA|TRBV5-1
CASSLDGGQSSGNTIYF
>TRBD2|NA|TRBV10-3
CAISDPRSGGYNEQFF
>NA|NA|TRBV6-5
CASMGQDYGYTF
>TRBD1|NA|TRBV5-1
CASSTGTGRYEQYF
>TRBD1|NA|TRBV9
CASSVGSTGAQTEAFF
>TRBD2|once|TRBV4-2
CASSQAVLAGGSDEQYF
>NA|NA|TRBV5-1
CASSPGNSHLDTQYF
>NA|NA|TRBV3-1/TRBV3-2
CASSRTGSGIYNEQFF
>NA|NA|TRBV28
CASSLSSQGPNGYTF
>TRBD1|few|TRBV6-2/TRBV6-3
CASSDQTGGNYGYTF
>NA|NA|TRBV28
CASSFGQDSTNTQYF
>NA|NA|TRBV5-4
CASSLEAGANYEQYF
>NA|NA|TRBV10-1
CASSRLPGELFF
>TRBD1|few|TRBV6-5
CASSSGTDNEKLFF
>NA|NA|TRBV5-1
CASSLRTAGETQYF
>NA|once|TRBV18
CASSPRPPDRYNEQFF
>NA|NA|TRBV6-5
CASRTSQHEQFF